Below, 24 T cell receptor beta chains from the same sample are listed, as sequenced in a study of cytomegalovirus exposure and HLA in healthy donors. The PCR was carried out with 60 Vbeta primers and 13 Jbeta primers. Profiling relied on immunoSEQ multiplex PCR, and the TCRdb table lists in-frame clones only, not all of them. The table lists 130,000 or so clones, more than 55% of them singletons, with approximately 1.4% in the top ten. Input material: PBMCs. The receptors were gathered from a man younger than 30 in good health and CMV-seronegative.

On this clone: A read error may account for a junction end that differs from germline. The J gene is TRBJ1-1, the V gene TRBV4-1; maybe TRBD1 (5 bases). This CDR3 is built from 15 residues. The V gene's germline CDR1 is MGHRA and CDR2 YSYEKL. The CDR3 spells CPSSQEIGANTEAFF. As DNA, the CDR3 is TGCCCCAGCAGCCAAGAGATAGGGGCGAACACTGAAGCTTTCTTT.

This chain joins TRBV19 and TRBJ1-1; TRBD1 agrees at 8 bases. V gave up 5 bases and J gave up 10 bases; unmatched junction bases: 6. Germline CDR1 and CDR2: LNHDA and SQIVND (reference sequence). The CDR3 sequence is 12 residues long. Here the CDR3 reads CASSATGGGAFF. Here the CDR3 DNA reads TGTGCCAGTAGTGCAACAGGGGGGGGAGCTTTCTTT.

A single count supports this clone. The chain joins TRBV4-2 to TRBJ2-7, with a weak D call TRBD1 (7 bases). The CDR3 covers 17 residues. Trimming stripped 1 base from V and 6 bases from J, with 22 bases between. Germline loops: CDR1 LGHNA, CDR2 YNFKEQ. The chain's CDR3 is CASSQGTLTGYGGEQYF. DNA of the CDR3: TGTGCCAGCAGCCAAGGGACCCTGACAGGGTACGGGGGCGAGCAGTACTTC.

This clone appeared a few times. The chain uses TRBV4-1 and TRBJ1-1; D call uncertain. The CDR3 has 13 amino acids. Trimming removed 6 bases from V and 1 base from J, with 9 bases in between. The germline CDR1 and CDR2 sequences are MGHRA and YSYEKL. The CDR3 DNA reads as TGCGCCAGCAGGCGGGCGTCGAACACTGAAGCTTTCTTT. Amino acids: CASRRASNTEAFF.

This chain links TRBV18 with TRBJ2-3; D unresolved. The CDR3 has 17 residues. Germline CDR1 is KGHSH and CDR2 is LQKENI. The V gene lost 2 bases and the J gene lost 3 bases, with 18 bases spanning the gap. DNA for the CDR3: TGTGCCAGCTCACCAGACTTAAGAACCCTCGGGACAGATACGCAGTATTTT. Protein: CASSPDLRTLGTDTQYF.

This sequence joins TRBV6-5 and TRBJ2-7; no firm D call. The CDR3 covers 11 residues. Germline CDR1 and CDR2: MNHEY and SVGAGI. The V and J ends lost 10 bases and 4 bases respectively, with 11 bases between them. The CDR3, as DNA: TGTGCCACCAAGAGAGCTTACGAGCAGTACTTC. Translation: CATKRAYEQYF.

This chain uses TRBV27 with TRBJ1-5, with 7 bases fitting TRBD1. Germline values: CDR1 MNHEY, CDR2 SMNVEV (reference sequence). Germline trimming cut 4 bases from V and 2 bases from J; bases unmatched to any gene: 14. This CDR3 is built from 18 residues. For the CDR3, the DNA is TGTGCCAGCAGTTCCCACCGGACAGGCCTTCTGGGCAATCAGCCCCAGCATTTT. Translating it yields CASSSHRTGLLGNQPQHF.

The chain couples TRBV30 to TRBJ1-2; D gene ambiguous. The CDR3 spans 12 residues. Germline assignment: CDR1 GTSNPN and CDR2 SVGIG (reference sequence). V lost 0 bases, J lost 6 bases, and 8 bases lay in between. CDR3 DNA: TGTGCCTGGAGTGTAAAGCTTCATGGCTACACCTTC. Encoded protein: CAWSVKLHGYTF.

The V gene is TRBV2, the J gene TRBJ1-1; TRBD1 agrees at 8 bases. Germline V gene lookup returns CDR1 SNHLY and CDR2 FYNNEI. CDR3 length equals 16 residues. V shed 7 bases and J 0 bases; nucleotides not matched to a gene: 10. DNA for the CDR3: TGTGCCAGCAACCCCAGGGGGCACTTGATGAACACTGAAGCTTTCTTT. Translation: CASNPRGHLMNTEAFF.

This clone turned up a few times. V and J are TRBV6-1 and TRBJ2-1; 7 bases are shared with TRBD1. CDR1 and CDR2 from the germline V gene are MNHNS and SASEGT. Trimming cost V 8 bases and J 4 bases; bases outside gene matches: 11. This CDR3 is 15 amino acids long. The CDR3 protein is CASALVDRVYNEQFF. For the CDR3, the DNA is TGTGCCAGCGCTCTTGTTGACAGGGTGTACAATGAGCAGTTCTTC.

This rearrangement joins TRBV5-4 to TRBJ2-2; 7 bases map to TRBD1. CDR1 and CDR2 (germline): SGHNT, YYREEE (reference sequence). The length of the CDR3 is 15 residues. V dropped 2 bases and J dropped 6; count of bases not matched to a gene: 7. CDR3 amino acids: CASSFSGTAPGELFF. For the CDR3, the DNA is TGTGCCAGCAGCTTTTCCGGGACAGCTCCCGGGGAGCTGTTTTTT.

This clone was counted a few times. This sequence joins TRBV10-1 and TRBJ2-1, with 11 bases aligning to TRBD2. The V segment lost 7 bases and the J segment 6 bases; nucleotides outside the gene matches: 2. Germline values: CDR1 WNHNN, CDR2 SYGVQD (reference sequence). This CDR3 region has 13 residues. DNA of the CDR3: TGCGCCAGCACGACTAGCGGGGCCAATGAGCAGTTCTTC. Protein product: CASTTSGANEQFF.

The chain joins TRBV30 to TRBJ2-7, with D maybe TRBD2 (5 bases). The CDR3 contains 12 residues. V was shortened by 1 base and J by 5 bases, with 9 bases between the two germline ends. Germline loops: CDR1 GTSNPN, CDR2 SVGIG (reference sequence). DNA for the CDR3: TGTGCCTGGAGTGCCGGAGGCAACGAGCAGTACTTC. Translation: CAWSAGGNEQYF.

The rearrangement uses TRBV7-2 and TRBJ1-3; D gene uncertain. This CDR3 spans 12 amino acids. Germline V gene data show CDR1 as SGHTA and CDR2 as FQGNSA. Trimming removed 1 base from V and 8 bases from J, with 6 bases in between. CDR3 in DNA: TGTGCCAGCAGCTTAGACTTCTACACCATATATTTT. It encodes CASSLDFYTIYF.

CDR3 nucleotide sequence: TGCGCCAGCAGCTTGTTAGGGGCCTTGAGCTCCTACGAGCAGTACTTC. Translation: CASSLLGALSSYEQYF. V gene TRBV5-1 combines with J gene TRBJ2-7; maybe TRBD1 (5 bases). Trimming shortened V by 1 base and J by 0 bases, and 14 bases separated the two germline ends. The germline V gene has CDR1 SGHRS and CDR2 YFSETQ. This CDR3 has 16 residues.

The V and J genes are TRBV9 and TRBJ2-3; D possibly corresponds to TRBD1 (5 bases). CDR3 length: 14 amino acids. The V end was cut by 3 bases, the J end by 2 bases, with 10 bases between. The germline CDR1 and CDR2 sequences are SGDLS and YYNGEE. The CDR3 DNA sequence: TGTGCCAGCAGCGCGACAGTCATCACAGATACGCAGTATTTT. Amino acid sequence: CASSATVITDTQYF.

The V gene is TRBV28, the J gene TRBJ2-2; maybe TRBD2 (6 bases). Germline V gene data show CDR1 as MDHEN and CDR2 as SYDVKM. The CDR3 sequence is 13 residues long. V was cut by 9 bases and J by 7 bases, with 15 bases left in between. This CDR3 reads CASLREKGGELFF. The CDR3 DNA is TGTGCCAGTCTTCGGGAGAAGGGCGGGGAGCTGTTTTTT.

This clone was seen only a few times. The rearrangement uses TRBV27 and TRBJ1-1, with 9 bases matching TRBD1. CDR1 is MNHEY and CDR2 is SMNVEV in the germline V gene (reference sequence). Trimming removed 5 bases from V and 8 bases from J; junction bases left unmatched: 15. This CDR3 comprises 16 residues. The CDR3 nucleotides are TGTGCCAGCAGTCATAGACCGGGACAGGGATCTAACGAAGCTTTCTTT. Amino acid sequence: CASSHRPGQGSNEAFF.

The chain recombines TRBV6-4 with TRBJ2-2; no clear D. This CDR3 comprises 13 residues. In germline, CDR1 is MRHNA, CDR2 SNTAGT. V lost 6 bases to trimming and J lost 7 bases, with 12 bases between them. CDR3 nucleotides: TGTGCCAGCAGGCTAGGCACCGGCGGGGAGCTGTTTTTT. Translation gives CASRLGTGGELFF.

The chain links TRBV7-2 to TRBJ2-6; D is possibly TRBD1 (5 bases). This CDR3 spans 18 amino acids. The germline CDR1 and CDR2 sequences are SGHTA and FQGNSA. V shed 5 bases and J shed 0 bases, with 17 bases lying between them. The CDR3 DNA follows: TGTGCCAGCAGCCTACGACAGACCCTGAGCTCTGGGGCCAACGTCCTGACTTTC. It is translated as CASSLRQTLSSGANVLTF.

This chain links TRBV30 with TRBJ1-2, with TRBD1 as a possible D gene (5 bases). The CDR3 is 12 residues long. Trimming shortened V by 5 bases and J by 1 base, and 8 bases separated the two germline ends. CDR1 and CDR2 from the germline V gene are GTSNPN and SVGIG (reference sequence). CDR3: CAWAGGNYGYTF. As DNA, the CDR3 is TGTGCCTGGGCGGGGGGTAACTATGGCTACACCTTC.

The chain uses TRBV7-9 and TRBJ2-3; maybe TRBD1 (6 bases). Per germline, CDR1 SEHNR and CDR2 FQNEAQ (reference sequence). Deletions cut 6 bases from V and 3 bases from J, with 16 bases between. CDR3 size: 15 residues. CDR3 DNA: TGTGCCAGCAGACCCTCCAGGGGAACGACAGATACGCAGTATTTT. It specifies CASRPSRGTTDTQYF.

The rearrangement uses TRBV6-1 and TRBJ1-2; D is possibly TRBD1 (5 bases). The CDR3 is 12 amino acids. The germline gives CDR1 MNHNS, CDR2 SASEGT. Trimming took 8 bases from V and 8 from J, leaving 15 bases between them. CDR3 coding DNA: TGTGCCAGCGGGGGAGGAGTAAGAGGCTACACCTTC. Its protein product is CASGGGVRGYTF.

The chain carries TRBV9 and TRBJ2-2; possibly TRBD1 for D (5 bases). Trimming pared 0 bases from V and 5 bases from J, leaving 14 bases between. The CDR3 has 16 residues. Germline V gene lookup returns CDR1 SGDLS and CDR2 YYNGEE. The CDR3 coding sequence is TGTGCCAGCAGCGTAGATCCAGGGCGAGAGACCGGGGAGCTGTTTTTT. This gives the protein CASSVDPGRETGELFF.